Each of the 13 T cell receptor beta chains below was sequenced from the same sample in a study of molecular identifiers for immune sequencing clone quantification. One entry per CDR3 protein results from TCRdb running MiXCR on the PCR reads. Of about 640,000 distinct CDR3 sequences in the sample, about 20% were seen once. The specimen sequenced was naive CD8+ T cells from blood, with Jurkat cell RNA spiked in. Subset specified: FACS-sorted CD8+CD4-CCR7+CD45RA+ naive T cells. Receptors were obtained from a human donor in good health. Some libraries in this study had Jurkat cell RNA spiked in.

This clonotype came up once. This may stem from a read error, because a much larger clone lies one nucleotide away. The V and J genes are TRBV21-1 and TRBJ2-7; the table assigns TRBD1, which was not confirmed against the DNA. TRBV21-1 counts as a pseudogene. The CDR3 is 18 residues long. For the CDR3, the DNA is TGTGCCAGCGGCAAAGTAGATAGCGGGGGCGGTAGGTCCTACGAGCAGTACTTC. Protein sequence: CASGKVDSGGGRSYEQYF.

The table lists this clonotype with many counts. The V gene is TRBV19, the J gene TRBJ2-7, with 14 bases fitting TRBD2. Germline CDR1 LNHDA, CDR2 SQIVND (reference sequence). With V trimmed by 5 bases and J by 7 bases, 7 bases remained unmatched. The length of the CDR3 is 15 residues. Here the CDR3 DNA reads TGTGCCAGTAGTTTGGGACTAGCGGGAGCGAGAGAGCAGTACTTC. Protein sequence: CASSLGLAGAREQYF.

Comments on this clonotype: A much larger clone lies a single base off, so this may be a read error. The CDR3 coding sequence is TGTGCCGGACCGGGACTGGGTTTCGATGAGCAGTTCTTC. It is translated as CAGPGLGFDEQFF. The V call is TRBV6-5, the J call TRBJ2-1, with a weak D call TRBD2 (6 bases). CDR1 MNHEY and CDR2 SVGAGI come from the germline V gene. The CDR3 contains 13 residues. V was pared by 11 bases and J by 8 bases, with 19 bases between.

This rearrangement joins TRBV11-3 to TRBJ2-3; 9 bases agree with TRBD2. The V segment lost 5 bases and the J segment 4 bases; nucleotides outside the gene matches: 7. CDR1 is SGHNT and CDR2 is YENEEA in the germline V gene. The CDR3 spans 15 residues. CDR3: CASSGSGSRSDTQYF. The CDR3 DNA is TGTGCCAGCAGCGGTAGCGGGAGTAGGTCAGATACGCAGTATTTT.

This clonotype was observed a handful of times. The genes are TRBV7-6 and TRBJ2-2; 11 bases fit TRBD1. The CDR3 extends over 17 amino acids. J lost 0 bases, V lost 4 bases, and 4 bases had no gene match. CDR1 is SGHVS, CDR2 FNYEAQ, per germline. DNA for the CDR3: TGTGCCAGCAGCTCCGGGACAGGGGGTCCGAACACCGGGGAGCTGTTTTTT. Encoded protein: CASSSGTGGPNTGELFF.

At least ten counts were recorded for this clonotype. Written as DNA, the CDR3 is TGCGCCAGCAGCTTGGGACAGGGTCACACTGAAGCTTTCTTT. Translating it yields CASSLGQGHTEAFF. The chain recombines TRBV5-1 with TRBJ1-1; 7 positions match TRBD1. The CDR3 consists of 14 residues. V gave up 0 bases and J gave up 3 bases; unmatched junction bases: 2. Looked up from germline, CDR1 is SGHRS and CDR2 is YFSETQ.

In this sample, this clonotype turned up many times. V and J are TRBV28 and TRBJ2-7; D call uncertain. The V and J ends lost 7 bases and 0 bases respectively, with 16 bases between them. This CDR3 comprises 15 residues. The germline gives CDR1 MDHEN, CDR2 SYDVKM. CDR3 sequence: CASTTAAHISYEQYF. The CDR3, as DNA: TGTGCCAGCACGACGGCGGCACACATCTCCTACGAGCAGTACTTC.

As to this clonotype: A much larger clone lies a single base off, so this may be a read error. The genes are TRBV6-2 or TRBV6-3 and TRBJ2-3, with no clear D. The CDR3 consists of 12 residues. Germline CDR1 reads MNHEY; CDR2 reads SVGEGT. The CDR3 DNA reads as TGTGCCAGCAGGAGTTGGACGGATACGCTGTATTTT. This encodes CASRSWTDTLYF.

In regard to this clonotype: This clone may be a read error of a much larger clone one base away. J is TRBJ2-5 and V is TRBV6-5; 7 bases are a match to TRBD2. CDR1 is MNHEY, CDR2 SVGAGI, per germline. Unmatched junction bases numbered 4, after V lost 0 bases and J lost 9 bases. The CDR3 length is 13 residues. CDR3 sequence: CASSYSGREAQYF. The CDR3 DNA follows: TGTGCCAGCAGTTACTCAGGGAGGGAGGCCCAGTACTTC.

This clonotype was picked up many times. The chain carries TRBV4-1 and TRBJ1-2, with TRBD1 identical over 7 bases. Trimming removed 0 bases from V and 2 bases from J; junction bases left unmatched: 3. The CDR3 loop spans 15 amino acids. Germline V gene lookup returns CDR1 MGHRA and CDR2 YSYEKL. The CDR3 DNA sequence: TGCGCCAGCAGCCAAGAAGACAGGGAAAACTATGGCTACACCTTC. This encodes CASSQEDRENYGYTF.

As to this clonotype: A much larger clonotype is one base distant, so this may be a read error. The chain has TRBV6-5 and TRBJ2-5; D gene uncertain. The germline gives CDR1 MNHEY, CDR2 SVGAGI. This CDR3 has 12 residues. CDR3 protein: CASSRLGEIQYF. DNA for the CDR3: TGTGCCAGCAGCCGCCTTGGAGAGATCCAGTACTTC.

This clonotype was detected ten times or more. The chain carries TRBV3-1 and TRBJ2-1, with 7 positions matching TRBD2. This CDR3 region has 12 residues. Germline values: CDR1 LGHDT, CDR2 YNNKEL (reference sequence). Trimming removed 8 bases from V and 14 bases from J; junction bases left unmatched: 12. In DNA, the CDR3 is TGTGCCAGCTCCCCCTGGGAGGGCGGGGAGTTCTTC. This sequence encodes CASSPWEGGEFF.

This clonotype appeared many times. The J gene is TRBJ1-1, the V gene TRBV20-1, with D uncertain. The CDR3 extends over 16 amino acids. Per the germline V gene, CDR1 is DFQATT and CDR2 is SNEGSKA (reference sequence). The V and J ends lost 1 base and 0 bases respectively, with 15 bases between them. The CDR3 DNA sequence: TGCAGTGCTAGAGGCCCCTTGTCGGGCATGAACACTGAAGCTTTCTTT. Translated: CSARGPLSGMNTEAFF.